These T cell receptor beta chains were read from a single sample in a study of blood T cell repertoires in COVID-19. Here immunoSEQ multiplex PCR was the method, and the copy in TCRdb shows in-frame clones only, minus some. Of roughly 200,000 clones in the sample, roughly 84% were seen once. The sequenced sample was peripheral blood. Source of these receptors: a man in his fifties or sixties with active or convalescent COVID-19. CDR3s include the opening cysteine and the closing phenylalanine or tryptophan. D genes are given only for firm matches. Size tells how often a clone was seen (once, few, many) or the class of an expanded clone, and some rows leave it out.

TRBV25-1	TRBJ2-5	-	-	TGTGCCAGCAGTGAATATGAGGGGGATCAAGAGACCCAGTACTTC	CASSEYEGDQETQYF
TRBV6-2/TRBV6-3	TRBJ2-1	-	TRBD2	TGTGCCAGCAGTTTAGCGGGGGGGCGTTACAATGAGCAGTTCTTC	CASSLAGGRYNEQFF
TRBV5-4	TRBJ2-7	-	-	TGTGCCAGCAGCCGCCTAGACGGGGGGCCTTACGAGCAGTACTTC	CASSRLDGGPYEQYF
TRBV9	TRBJ2-7	-	TRBD2	TGTGCCAGCAGCGTCCGTAGCGGGGGGGCTTACGAGCAGTACTTC	CASSVRSGGAYEQYF
TRBV5-1	TRBJ2-3	-	TRBD2	TGCGCCAGCAGCTTGTTTGCTAGCGGGGGGGGCACAGATACGCAGTATTTT	CASSLFASGGGTDTQYF
TRBV28	TRBJ1-5	few	-	TGTGCCAGCAGTCCCTTCCGGGACGGGGGGAATCAGCCCCAGCATTTT	CASSPFRDGGNQPQHF
TRBV19	TRBJ1-1	-	-	TGTGCCAGTAGGAAACAGGAGGGCATGAACACTGAAGCTTTCTTT	CASRKQEGMNTEAFF
TRBV6-5	TRBJ1-1	-	-	TGTGCCAGCAGTTACTCGACTCGGGACACTGAAGCTTTCTTT	CASSYSTRDTEAFF
TRBV27	TRBJ1-5	-	TRBD1	TGTGCCAGCAGTCCCTCCGGGGGACAGCTAGCCGGGGGGCCCCAGCATTTT	CASSPSGGQLAGGPQHF
TRBV19	TRBJ2-3	-	TRBD2	TGTGCCAGCTCTAGCGGGGCTAGCACAGATACGCAGTATTTT	CASSSGASTDTQYF
TRBV4-2	TRBJ2-5	-	-	TGTGCCAGCAGCCAAGATTTTTTGCGGGAGACCCAGTACTTC	CASSQDFLRETQYF